This is a list of T cell receptor beta chains from one sample in a study of blood T cell repertoires in COVID-19. Produced via immunoSEQ multiplex PCR; TCRdb's table is partial and in-frame only. In the table there are approximately 220,000 clones, under 90% of which are singletons. The sample was peripheral blood. The source of these receptors is a man over 45 with acute or convalescent COVID-19. CDR3s include the opening cysteine and the closing phenylalanine or tryptophan. The D gene is left open where the match is weak. The size field is filled for only some rows; it gives once, few, many or a size class.

D,J,size,V,CDR3,DNA
.,TRBJ1-1,once,TRBV2,CASSVLGGNTEAFF,TGTGCCAGCAGTGTACTCGGCGGGAACACTGAAGCTTTCTTT
.,TRBJ2-7,few,TRBV2,CASSEPGSGGSSYEQYF,TGTGCCAGCAGTGAGCCGGGGTCGGGGGGCAGCTCCTACGAGCAGTACTTC
TRBD1,TRBJ2-7,.,TRBV2,CASTPPPGNRGPYEQYF,TGTGCCAGCACTCCTCCTCCCGGGAACAGGGGGCCCTACGAGCAGTACTTC
TRBD1,TRBJ1-5,.,TRBV6-5,CASGIGGRVNQPQHF,TGTGCCAGCGGTATAGGGGGCAGGGTTAATCAGCCCCAGCATTTT
.,TRBJ1-1,.,TRBV19,CASKNLQTGNTEAFF,TGTGCCAGTAAGAATCTACAGACCGGGAACACTGAAGCTTTCTTT
.,TRBJ2-5,.,TRBV4-2,CASSRPWREGETQYF,TGTGCCAGCAGCCGCCCGTGGAGGGAAGGGGAGACCCAGTACTTC
.,TRBJ1-1,once,TRBV19,CASSITGGNTEAFF,TGTGCCAGTAGTATAACCGGGGGGAACACTGAAGCTTTCTTT
.,TRBJ1-2,once,TRBV2,CASSPGTLYSGYTF,TGTGCCAGCAGTCCTGGGACACTCTATTCCGGCTACACCTTC
.,TRBJ2-6,.,TRBV14,CASSQDPTRLSFSGANVLTF,TGTGCCAGCAGCCAAGATCCGACAAGGCTATCCTTCTCTGGGGCCAACGTCCTGACTTTC
.,TRBJ1-6,.,TRBV27,CASSLGGGPYNSPLHF,TGTGCCAGCAGTTTAGGGGGGGGCCCCTATAATTCACCCCTCCACTTT
.,TRBJ2-7,.,TRBV5-1,CASSLATGLYEQYF,TGCGCCAGCAGCTTGGCCACGGGGTTATACGAGCAGTACTTC
.,TRBJ1-6,.,TRBV19,CASSRDFYNSPLHF,TGTGCCAGTAGTCGGGACTTCTATAATTCACCCCTCCACTTT
TRBD1,TRBJ1-2,.,TRBV7-9,CASSLLFDRARDYGYTF,TGTGCCAGCAGCCTTCTTTTTGACAGGGCGCGGGACTATGGCTACACCTTC
.,TRBJ2-1,.,TRBV3-1/TRBV3-2,CASSHYQAPEQFF,TGTGCCAGCAGCCATTATCAAGCGCCTGAGCAGTTCTTC
TRBD2,TRBJ2-3,.,TRBV5-6,CASSFPEGGIPDTQYF,TGTGCCAGCAGCTTCCCGGAGGGAGGGATCCCAGATACGCAGTATTTT
.,TRBJ2-2,.,TRBV9,CASSVAGAGGELFF,TGTGCCAGCAGCGTAGCAGGGGCGGGCGGGGAGCTGTTTTTT
.,TRBJ1-3,.,TRBV7-2,CASSLMAARNTIYF,TGTGCCAGCAGCTTAATGGCAGCGAGGAACACCATATATTTT
.,TRBJ1-6,.,TRBV6-1,CASSEMLQDYNSPLHF,TGTGCCAGCAGTGAAATGTTGCAGGACTATAATTCACCCCTCCACTTT
.,TRBJ1-2,few,TRBV6-5,CASSFGMGPYGYTF,TGTGCCAGCAGCTTCGGGATGGGTCCCTATGGCTACACCTTC
.,TRBJ1-1,.,TRBV29-1,CSGGTGNTEAFF,TGCAGCGGGGGGACGGGTAACACTGAAGCTTTCTTT
TRBD1,TRBJ1-5,once,TRBV10-3,CAINDRVDQPQHF,TGTGCCATCAATGACAGGGTGGATCAGCCCCAGCATTTT
.,TRBJ1-6,once,TRBV11-3,CASSPLIGEDLIASSSPLHF,TGTGCCAGCAGCCCCCTCATCGGGGAGGATCTTATCGCCTCCTCCTCACCCCTCCACTTT
.,TRBJ1-2,.,TRBV28,CASSSPGAAWDGYTF,TGTGCCAGCAGTTCCCCCGGCGCGGCTTGGGATGGCTACACCTTC
.,TRBJ2-2,.,TRBV11-3,CASSLSTGRNTGELFF,TGTGCCAGCAGCTTATCAACAGGAAGGAACACCGGGGAGCTGTTTTTT
.,TRBJ1-3,.,TRBV5-1,CASSDKGTTSGNTIYF,TGCGCCAGCAGCGATAAGGGGACTACGTCGGGAAACACCATATATTTT
.,TRBJ1-3,.,TRBV7-8,CASSPGAISGNTIYF,TGTGCCAGCAGTCCTGGGGCCATCTCTGGAAACACCATATATTTT
TRBD2,TRBJ2-3,.,TRBV7-3,CASSLTAGLGTDTQYF,TGTGCCAGCAGCTTAACGGCAGGACTAGGGACAGATACGCAGTATTTT
.,TRBJ2-2,.,TRBV4-2,CASSQSTAENTGELFF,TGTGCCAGCAGCCAGTCGACGGCGGAGAACACCGGGGAGCTGTTTTTT
.,TRBJ1-2,once,TRBV10-3,CAIMIGYGYTF,TGTGCCATCATGATCGGCTATGGCTACACCTTC
.,TRBJ1-2,.,TRBV5-1,CASRPLAGPNGYTF,TGCGCCAGCAGACCACTCGCAGGGCCCAATGGCTACACCTTC
TRBD2,TRBJ2-7,.,TRBV7-8,CASSRTSGYEQYF,TGTGCCAGCAGCCGGACTAGCGGTTACGAGCAGTACTTC